This TCR beta chain is drawn from a study of shared clonotypes between healthy human individuals. Assay used: immunoSEQ multiplex PCR; TCRdb lists only in-frame clones, some missing. Seen here are roughly 1.4 million clones, about 98.5% observed once, and the top ten hold roughly 0.36%. The CDR3 covers 13 residues. V was clipped by 5 bases and J by 7 bases; unmatched bases: 7. Germline lookup yields CDR1 GTSNPN and CDR2 SVGIG (reference sequence). This TCR was recovered from a young man in good health. This chain links TRBV30 with TRBJ1-5, with 8 bases lining up with TRBD1. Sequenced: naive CD4+ T cells sorted from blood. Subset here: CD45RA+ positively selected. The DNA of the CDR3 is TGTGCCTGGTCCGGACAGGGACAACAGCCCCAGCATTTT. It codes for CAWSGQGQQPQHF.